Below, one T cell receptor (beta chain) is given with its context. Its antigen is still unknown. This is a mouse receptor, so gene names and germline sequences are those of the mouse. The missing CDR3 end, 1 residue past where the read stops, is filled in from the germline J gene. These data originate in a study of tissue T cells after allogeneic stem cell transplantation (dated by TCRdb to between 2021 and 2024). The study in broad terms: TCR beta repertoires were profiled across many tissues obtained from research autopsies of patients with and without GVHD, as well as in mouse models of GVHD. On the human side, the study was prospective and observational, with no blinding or randomization.

The sample's time point label, in plain terms: mouse harvest day 7 after allogeneic transplant. Each mouse graft consisted of 10^7 T-cell-depleted bone marrow cells plus 10^6 splenic CD5+ T cells and was given by tail vein injection. Mouse GVHD was modeled in a major MHC-mismatch B6 (H2b) into BALB/c (H2d) model, with tissues profiled at day 7 or 14. On day 7 or 14 post-transplant, mouse tissues and retro-orbital blood were harvested with separate sterile tools for each animal, and livers were flushed beforehand. Before genomic DNA isolation with the DNeasy Blood & Tissue Kit, mouse tissues were minced with razor blades in buffered saline. Library preparation was by the immunoSEQ multiplex PCR assay. Adaptive Biotechnologies performed the TCRbeta CDR3 sequencing at survey depth and reported CDR3 sequences, V/J genes, productive frequency and template counts. Amplification of TCR beta CDR3 regions started from genomic DNA instead of RNA. The published analysis was carried out like this. Jensen-Shannon divergence was used to quantify pairwise repertoire overlap between tissues, with a value of 1 meaning complete divergence and a value of 0 meaning identical repertoires. Tissues were grouped by single-linkage agglomerative hierarchical clustering of pairwise JSD values, and the clustering results were shown as dendrograms. All patient samples were analyzed with GLIPH2 using simulation_depth 1000, kmer_min_depth 3 and cdr3_length_cutoff 8, and only groups containing more than two unique CDR3s were kept. In a standardized tissue-overlap score, Jaccard GLIPH-group overlap across patients was extrapolated to a standard repertoire size of 1000 clones. To look at how diversity was associated with clinical or experimental variables, linear mixed-effect models were used, with tissue treated as a fixed effect and individual treated as a random effect. TCRdb carries this immuneACCESS record with in-frame sequences only. Its versions omit some clonotypes, under half of them owing to an unresolved V gene in the studies checked, with the rest unexplained. The V and J calls and clone size were taken over from that table, and D and trimming were inferred from the DNA. The sample data list more than 4,000 clones, and more than 40% of these were observed just once. Of the sample, less than 8.5% falls within the top ten clones.

Reading the germline V gene (reference sequence) gives CDR1 LGHNA and CDR2 YNLKQL. Measured from the cysteine to the phenylalanine, the CDR3 is 15 residues long. The 42 bases shown cover part of the CDR3, and their frame starts at base 1. Trimming removed 0 bases from V and 2 bases from J, leaving 5 bases between the germline ends. Study-level results and caveats: In both patients and mice, T cells from blood and spleen picked up only a limited part of the TCR repertoire that was detected in tissues. The study did not establish which tissue TCRs were alloreactive or antigen-specific, and some clones may have been host cells that persisted. The patient cohort was small and varied clinically, and sampling depth was recognized as a limitation. Within patients, how anatomically similar tissues were was a major factor shaping TCR repertoire composition, regardless of disease or transplant status. Not many T cell clones showed up in more than one patient, yet clustering based on motifs uncovered repertoire signatures that were shared across patients in a tissue-specific way.

Rearrangement joined TRBV5 to TRBJ1-6; no D gene is confidently identified. TRBJ1-6 is known as an ORF, though its function is uncertain. This receptor was identified in a female BALB/c mouse given C57BL/6 T cells with graft-versus-host disease after an allogeneic hematopoietic cell transplant. The specimen sequenced was gut tissue. The CDR3 amino acid sequence is: CASSQDGAYNSPLYF. The sequenced part of the CDR3 DNA is TGTGCCAGCAGCCAAGACGGGGCCTATAATTCGCCCCTCTAC.